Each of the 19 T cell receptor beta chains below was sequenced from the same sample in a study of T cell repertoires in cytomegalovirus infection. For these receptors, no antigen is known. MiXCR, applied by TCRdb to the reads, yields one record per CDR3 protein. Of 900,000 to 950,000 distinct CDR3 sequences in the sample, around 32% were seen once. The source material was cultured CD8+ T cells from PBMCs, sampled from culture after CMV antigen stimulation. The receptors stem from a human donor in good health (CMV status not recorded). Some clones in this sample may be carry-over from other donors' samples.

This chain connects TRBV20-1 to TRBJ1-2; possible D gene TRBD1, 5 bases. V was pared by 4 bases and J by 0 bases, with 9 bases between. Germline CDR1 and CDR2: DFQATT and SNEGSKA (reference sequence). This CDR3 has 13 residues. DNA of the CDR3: TGCAGTGCTAAGACGGACACTAACTATGGCTACACCTTC. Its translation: CSAKTDTNYGYTF.

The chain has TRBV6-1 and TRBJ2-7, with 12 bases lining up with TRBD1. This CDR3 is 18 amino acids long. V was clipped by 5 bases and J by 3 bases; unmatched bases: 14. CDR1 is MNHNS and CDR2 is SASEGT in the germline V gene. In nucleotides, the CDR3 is TGTGCCAGCAGTTTCCTCCAGGGACAGGGGGCGTCAATCTACGAGCAGTACTTC. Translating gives CASSFLQGQGASIYEQYF.

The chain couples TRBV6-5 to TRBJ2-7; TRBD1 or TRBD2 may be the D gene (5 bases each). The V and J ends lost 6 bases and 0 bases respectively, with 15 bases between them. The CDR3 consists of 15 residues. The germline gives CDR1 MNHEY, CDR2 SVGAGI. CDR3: CASRPGTFSSYEQYF. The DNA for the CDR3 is TGTGCCAGCAGACCCGGGACCTTTAGCTCCTACGAGCAGTACTTC.

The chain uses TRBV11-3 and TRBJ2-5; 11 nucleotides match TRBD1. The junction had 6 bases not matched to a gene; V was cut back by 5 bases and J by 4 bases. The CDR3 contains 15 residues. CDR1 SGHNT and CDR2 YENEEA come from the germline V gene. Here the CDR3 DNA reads TGTGCCAGCAGCGCCCGGGACAGGGGGGGAGAGACCCAGTACTTC. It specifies CASSARDRGGETQYF.

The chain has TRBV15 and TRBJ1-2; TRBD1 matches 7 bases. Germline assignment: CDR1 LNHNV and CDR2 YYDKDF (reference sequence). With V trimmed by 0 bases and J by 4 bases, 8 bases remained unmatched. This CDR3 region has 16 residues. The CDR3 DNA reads TGTGCCACCAGCAGAGATGGGACAGCGTTCCTCTATGGCTACACCTTC. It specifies CATSRDGTAFLYGYTF. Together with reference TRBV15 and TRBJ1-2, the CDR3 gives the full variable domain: DAMVIQNPRYQVTQFGKPVTLSCSQTLNHNVMYWYQQKSSQAPKLLFHYYDKDFNNEADTPDNFQSRRPNTSFCFLDIRSPGLGDTAMYLCATSRDGTAFLYGYTFGSGTRLTVV.

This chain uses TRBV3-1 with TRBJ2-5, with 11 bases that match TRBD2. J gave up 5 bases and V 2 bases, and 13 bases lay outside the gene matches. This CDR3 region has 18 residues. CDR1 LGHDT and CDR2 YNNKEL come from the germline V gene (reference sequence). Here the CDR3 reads CASSQLAGGTKEGETQYF. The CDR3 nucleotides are TGTGCCAGCAGCCAACTAGCGGGGGGAACGAAGGAGGGGGAGACCCAGTACTTC.

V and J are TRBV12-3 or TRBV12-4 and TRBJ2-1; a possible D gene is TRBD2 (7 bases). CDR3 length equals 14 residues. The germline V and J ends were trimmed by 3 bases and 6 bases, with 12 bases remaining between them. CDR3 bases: TGTGCCAGCAGTTTCGGGGGGCCGGGCAATGAGCAGTTCTTC. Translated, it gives CASSFGGPGNEQFF.

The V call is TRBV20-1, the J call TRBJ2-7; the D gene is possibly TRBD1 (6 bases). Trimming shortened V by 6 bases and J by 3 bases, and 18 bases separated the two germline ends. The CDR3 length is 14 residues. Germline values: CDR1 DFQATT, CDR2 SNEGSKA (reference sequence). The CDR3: CSATSGDQFYEQYF. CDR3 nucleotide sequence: TGCAGTGCGACTTCAGGGGACCAATTCTACGAGCAGTACTTC.

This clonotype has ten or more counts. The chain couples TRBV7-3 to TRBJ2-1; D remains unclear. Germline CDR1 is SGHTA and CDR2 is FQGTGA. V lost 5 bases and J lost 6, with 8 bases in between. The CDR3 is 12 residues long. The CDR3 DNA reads TGTGCCAGCAGCCCAGGACCCAATGAGCAGTTCTTC. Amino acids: CASSPGPNEQFF.

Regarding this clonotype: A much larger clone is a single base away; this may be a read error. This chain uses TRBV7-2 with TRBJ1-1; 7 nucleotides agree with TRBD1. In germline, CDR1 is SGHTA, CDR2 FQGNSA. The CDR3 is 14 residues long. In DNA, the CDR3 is TGTGCCAACAGCTTTTTAACAGGGGCCACTGAAGCTTTCTTT. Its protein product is CANSFLTGATEAFF.

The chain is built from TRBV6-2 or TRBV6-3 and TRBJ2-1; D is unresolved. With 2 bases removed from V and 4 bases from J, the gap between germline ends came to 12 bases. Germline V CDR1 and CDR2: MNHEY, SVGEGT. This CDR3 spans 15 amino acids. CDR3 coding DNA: TGTGCCAGCAGTTACACCCCCCCCCCTTACAATGAGCAGTTCTTC. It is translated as CASSYTPPPYNEQFF.

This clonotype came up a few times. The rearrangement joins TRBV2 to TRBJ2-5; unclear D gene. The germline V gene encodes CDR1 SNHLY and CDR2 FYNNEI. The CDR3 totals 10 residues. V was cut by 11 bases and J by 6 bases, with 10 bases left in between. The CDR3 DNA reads TGTGCCGGATTTTCGAAGACCCAGTACTTC. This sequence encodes CAGFSKTQYF.

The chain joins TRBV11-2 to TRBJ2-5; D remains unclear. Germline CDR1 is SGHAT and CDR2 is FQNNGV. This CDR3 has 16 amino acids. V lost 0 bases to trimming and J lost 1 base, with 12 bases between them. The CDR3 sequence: CASSLEVGLLQETQYF. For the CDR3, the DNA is TGTGCCAGCAGCTTAGAGGTCGGCCTGCTCCAAGAGACCCAGTACTTC.

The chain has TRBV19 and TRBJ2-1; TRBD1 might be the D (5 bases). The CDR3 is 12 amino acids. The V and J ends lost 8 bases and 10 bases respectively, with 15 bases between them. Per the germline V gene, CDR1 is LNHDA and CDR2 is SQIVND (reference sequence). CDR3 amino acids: CASGYRPREQFF. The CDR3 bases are TGTGCCAGTGGTTACAGGCCTAGGGAGCAGTTCTTC. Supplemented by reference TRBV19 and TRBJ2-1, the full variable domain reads DGGITQSPKYLFRKEGQNVTLSCEQNLNHDAMYWYRQDPGQGLRLIYYSQIVNDFQKGDIAEGYSVSREKKESFPLTVTSAQKNPTAFYLCASGYRPREQFFGPGTRLTVL.

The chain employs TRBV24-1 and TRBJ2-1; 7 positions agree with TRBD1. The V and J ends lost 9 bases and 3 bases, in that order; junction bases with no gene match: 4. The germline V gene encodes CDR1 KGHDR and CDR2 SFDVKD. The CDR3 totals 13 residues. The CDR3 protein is CATARDSYNEQFF. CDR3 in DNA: TGTGCCACCGCTAGGGACAGCTACAATGAGCAGTTCTTC.

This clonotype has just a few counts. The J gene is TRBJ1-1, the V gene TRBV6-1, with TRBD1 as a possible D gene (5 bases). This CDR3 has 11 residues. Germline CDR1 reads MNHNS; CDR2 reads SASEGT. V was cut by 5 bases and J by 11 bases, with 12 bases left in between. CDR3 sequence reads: CASSPRVEAFF. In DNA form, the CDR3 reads TGTGCCAGCAGTCCCAGGGTCGAGGCTTTCTTT.

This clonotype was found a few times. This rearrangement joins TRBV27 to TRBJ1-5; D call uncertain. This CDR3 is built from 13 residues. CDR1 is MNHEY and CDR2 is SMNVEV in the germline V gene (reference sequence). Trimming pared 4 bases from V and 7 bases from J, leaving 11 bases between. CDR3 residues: CASSSLAGQPQHF. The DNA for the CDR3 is TGTGCCAGCAGTTCCTTAGCTGGGCAGCCCCAGCATTTT.

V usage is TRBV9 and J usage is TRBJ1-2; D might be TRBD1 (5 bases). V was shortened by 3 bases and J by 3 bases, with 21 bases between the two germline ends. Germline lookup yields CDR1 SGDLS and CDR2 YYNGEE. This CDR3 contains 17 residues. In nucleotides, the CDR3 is TGTGCCAGCAGCGCCGACAGTAGCCCGGGGCGGCACTATGGCTACACCTTC. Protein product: CASSADSSPGRHYGYTF.

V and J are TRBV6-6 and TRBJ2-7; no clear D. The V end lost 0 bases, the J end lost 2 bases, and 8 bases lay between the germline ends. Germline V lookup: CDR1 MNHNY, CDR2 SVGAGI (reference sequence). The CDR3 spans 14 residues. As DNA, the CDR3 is TGTGCCAGCAGTTACTCCAGCCTACCCTACGAGCAGTACGTC. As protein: CASSYSSLPYEQYV.